Reported below is one T cell receptor (beta chain). Its antigen is as yet unknown. Alongside a J-beta primer mix, a sample-barcoded 5' primer served in a second PCR lasting roughly 6 to 11 cycles. TCRdb reanalysed the 5' RACE reads using MiXCR and keeps one entry per CDR3 protein. This sample yields roughly 1,500,000 distinct CDR3 sequences, of which roughly 40% are seen a single time; under 8% belongs to the top ten. This CDR3 comprises 13 residues. Trimming left V 6 bases short and J 8 bases short, with 13 bases between. Healthy Caucasian individuals from Russia aged about 6 to 95 were enrolled as donors. Around 10 milliliters of peripheral blood were drawn from each donor. The data are from a study of blood T cells in healthy people across ages. Study-level findings and limits: The study lacked donor CMV status, which possibly confounded expanded clonotype changes.

The chain uses TRBV12-3 or TRBV12-4 and TRBJ1-4; the D gene is possibly TRBD1 (5 bases). Sequencing input: blood. The receptor was derived from a woman between 18 and 29 years old in good health. CDR3 region: CASRGGVYEKLFF. Here the CDR3 DNA reads TGTGCCAGCAGGGGGGGGGTTTACGAAAAACTGTTTTTT.